This is a list of T cell receptor beta chains from one sample in a study of blood T cell repertoires in COVID-19. The repertoire was sequenced with immunoSEQ multiplex PCR; TCRdb's copy has only in-frame clones and lacks some. In the table there are around 250,000 clones, 85% to 90% of which are singletons. Sequencing was performed on PBMCs or T cells enriched from blood (not recorded which). The origin of the receptors is a young man who had recovered from COVID-19. CDR3s include the opening cysteine and the closing phenylalanine or tryptophan. A D gene is named only where the DNA matches it firmly. The size field is filled for only some rows; it gives once, few, many or a size class.

D: NA; J: TRBJ1-1; V: TRBV5-1; size: NA; DNA: TGCGCCAGCAGCTTGCCTGGGGGCGCGGAGACTGAAGCTTTCTTT; CDR3: CASSLPGGAETEAFF
D: TRBD2; J: TRBJ2-3; V: TRBV27; size: NA; DNA: TGTGCCAGCAGTTCCCGACTAGCAAAAGGGACAGATACGCAGTATTTT; CDR3: CASSSRLAKGTDTQYF
D: TRBD1; J: TRBJ1-3; V: TRBV4-1; size: NA; DNA: TGCGCCAGCAGCCACTTAGGGCGGGACAGGGAGTCGAACACCATATATTTT; CDR3: CASSHLGRDRESNTIYF
D: NA; J: TRBJ2-1; V: TRBV12-3/TRBV12-4; size: NA; DNA: TGTGCCAGCAGTAATCGCAATGAGCAGTTCTTC; CDR3: CASSNRNEQFF
D: TRBD2; J: TRBJ2-2; V: TRBV3-1/TRBV3-2; size: NA; DNA: TGTGCCAGCAGCCTTAGCGGGAGCACCGGGGAGCTGTTTTTT; CDR3: CASSLSGSTGELFF
D: NA; J: TRBJ2-2; V: TRBV28; size: NA; DNA: TGTGCCTTCGCCGCCAGAAACACCGGGGAGCTGTTTTTT; CDR3: CAFAARNTGELFF
D: NA; J: TRBJ2-7; V: TRBV6-6; size: NA; DNA: TGTGCCATATCGACGACAGGATCGACTTACGAGCAGTACTTC; CDR3: CAISTTGSTYEQYF
D: TRBD1; J: TRBJ1-4; V: TRBV19; size: NA; DNA: TGTGCCAGTAAACCGGGACAGGGTAATGAAAAACTGTTTTTT; CDR3: CASKPGQGNEKLFF
D: TRBD2; J: TRBJ2-2; V: TRBV19; size: NA; DNA: TGTGCCAGTAGTACCGGGACTAGCGGGGCCGGGGAGCTGTTTTTT; CDR3: CASSTGTSGAGELFF
D: NA; J: TRBJ2-7; V: TRBV11-3; size: NA; DNA: TGTGCCAGCAGCTCATCTATCTACGAGCAGTACTTC; CDR3: CASSSSIYEQYF
D: NA; J: TRBJ1-1; V: TRBV9; size: NA; DNA: TGTGCCAGCAGCTCCCACTTAGGGGCTCTGAACACTGAAGCTTTCTTT; CDR3: CASSSHLGALNTEAFF
D: NA; J: TRBJ1-2; V: TRBV28; size: NA; DNA: TGTGCCAGCAGTTTCCCTTCCTATGGCTACACCTTC; CDR3: CASSFPSYGYTF
D: TRBD1; J: TRBJ1-2; V: TRBV19; size: NA; DNA: TGTGCCAGTAGCCAATTTCCGGGACAGGGGGCTTATTTGGATGGCTACACCTTC; CDR3: CASSQFPGQGAYLDGYTF
D: NA; J: TRBJ2-2; V: TRBV9; size: NA; DNA: TGTGCCAGCAGCGTAGGAACAGTGAACACCGGGGAGCTGTTTTTT; CDR3: CASSVGTVNTGELFF
D: NA; J: TRBJ2-3; V: TRBV19; size: NA; DNA: TGTGCCAGTAGTATGTTGGAGTCCGGCACAGATACGCAGTATTTT; CDR3: CASSMLESGTDTQYF
D: NA; J: TRBJ2-1; V: TRBV9; size: NA; DNA: TGTGCCAGCAGCGTAGCCTCGGGGGTATACAATGAGCAGTTCTTC; CDR3: CASSVASGVYNEQFF
D: NA; J: TRBJ2-3; V: TRBV18; size: NA; DNA: TGTGCCAGCCTCGGACAGAAGCACACAGATACGCAGTATTTT; CDR3: CASLGQKHTDTQYF
D: NA; J: TRBJ1-2; V: TRBV27; size: NA; DNA: TGTGCCAGCAGCCCTCTAGGCTTTGGCTATGGCTACACCTTC; CDR3: CASSPLGFGYGYTF
D: NA; J: TRBJ2-4; V: TRBV10-3; size: NA; DNA: TGTGCCATCAGTGACTTTGTTGGGGGGACGGACAAAAACATTCAGTACTTC; CDR3: CAISDFVGGTDKNIQYF
D: TRBD2; J: TRBJ2-7; V: TRBV7-9; size: NA; DNA: TGTGCCAGCACGCCAAATAGCGGGAGTTGGTACGAGCAGTACTTC; CDR3: CASTPNSGSWYEQYF
D: TRBD1; J: TRBJ1-2; V: TRBV6-1; size: NA; DNA: TGTGCCAGCAGTGAGGGACAGGGTAGTGGTGGCTACACCTTC; CDR3: CASSEGQGSGGYTF
D: NA; J: TRBJ1-4; V: TRBV12-3/TRBV12-4; size: NA; DNA: TGTGCCAGCAGGCCGCGGGGTGAAAAACTGTTTTTT; CDR3: CASRPRGEKLFF
D: TRBD2; J: TRBJ2-7; V: TRBV12-3/TRBV12-4; size: NA; DNA: TGTGCCAGCAGGACTAGCAACTCCTACGAGCAGTACTTC; CDR3: CASRTSNSYEQYF
D: NA; J: TRBJ1-1; V: TRBV19; size: NA; DNA: TGTGCCAGTAGGGGAGGACAGAACACTGAAGCTTTCTTT; CDR3: CASRGGQNTEAFF
D: NA; J: TRBJ2-7; V: TRBV10-2; size: NA; DNA: TGCGCCAGCAGTGAGTCGAACCAGAGACTGCAGTACTTC; CDR3: CASSESNQRLQYF
D: TRBD2; J: TRBJ2-3; V: TRBV2; size: NA; DNA: TGTGCCAGCGCCGAGTCGGCCCTAGCGGGGGGAGCGTGGACCACAGATACGCAGTATTTT; CDR3: CASAESALAGGAWTTDTQYF
D: NA; J: TRBJ2-4; V: TRBV4-2; size: NA; DNA: TGTGCCAGCAGCCAAGATCCCCTCCCAGGGGTTGAAAACATTCAGTACTTC; CDR3: CASSQDPLPGVENIQYF
D: NA; J: TRBJ1-1; V: TRBV9; size: few; DNA: TGTGCCAGCAGCGTTGGGGCGAACACTGAAGCTTTCTTT; CDR3: CASSVGANTEAFF
D: TRBD1; J: TRBJ1-5; V: TRBV7-8; size: NA; DNA: TGTGCCAGCAGCTTAACAGGGGGTGGCAATCAGCCCCAGCATTTT; CDR3: CASSLTGGGNQPQHF
D: NA; J: TRBJ2-7; V: TRBV2; size: once; DNA: TGTGCCAGCAGTGAAGCGGCGACATACGAGCAGTACTTC; CDR3: CASSEAATYEQYF
D: NA; J: TRBJ1-3; V: TRBV6-5; size: once; DNA: TGTGCCAGCAGTTATAACAGGGCTTTCGGAAACACCATATATTTT; CDR3: CASSYNRAFGNTIYF
D: TRBD1; J: TRBJ2-1; V: TRBV11-1; size: NA; DNA: TGTGCCAGCAGCCCCTGGGACAGGGGGCACAATGAGCAGTTCTTC; CDR3: CASSPWDRGHNEQFF
D: TRBD1; J: TRBJ1-1; V: TRBV20-1; size: NA; DNA: TGCAGTGCTAGTGGGACAGGGGGCCAGACTGAAGCTTTCTTT; CDR3: CSASGTGGQTEAFF
D: NA; J: TRBJ2-3; V: TRBV14; size: NA; DNA: TGTGCCAGCAGCCAATGGGGGCTGAGCACAGATACGCAGTATTTT; CDR3: CASSQWGLSTDTQYF
D: NA; J: TRBJ1-6; V: TRBV5-4; size: NA; DNA: TGTGCCAGCAGCTTGGCCCCCACAGGGACGAATTCACCCCTCCACTTT; CDR3: CASSLAPTGTNSPLHF
D: TRBD2; J: TRBJ2-1; V: TRBV18; size: NA; DNA: TGTGCCAGCTCACCAGTGGCCGGGGGGAATGAGCAGTTCTTC; CDR3: CASSPVAGGNEQFF
D: TRBD1; J: TRBJ1-1; V: TRBV5-1; size: NA; DNA: TGCGCCAGCAGAGGACAGGTGGGGGCCACTGAAGCTTTCTTT; CDR3: CASRGQVGATEAFF
D: NA; J: TRBJ2-7; V: TRBV3-1/TRBV3-2; size: once; DNA: TGTGCCAGCACCGATACCCGGGACAAGCAGTACTTC; CDR3: CASTDTRDKQYF
D: TRBD1; J: TRBJ1-5; V: TRBV10-3; size: NA; DNA: TGTGCCATCAGTGATGGGACAGGGAGCCAGCCCCAGCATTTT; CDR3: CAISDGTGSQPQHF
D: TRBD2; J: TRBJ2-1; V: TRBV6-4; size: NA; DNA: TGTGCCAGCATGACAGGAGACCCACGGCTAGCGGGAGGATTTGCCAATGAGCAGTTCTTC; CDR3: CASMTGDPRLAGGFANEQFF
D: NA; J: TRBJ2-3; V: TRBV27; size: NA; DNA: TGTGCCAGCAGCCCCAGTACGACGGGTCTACCAGATACGCAGTATTTT; CDR3: CASSPSTTGLPDTQYF
D: NA; J: TRBJ1-2; V: TRBV3-1/TRBV3-2; size: NA; DNA: TGTGCCAGCAGCCAAGATCTGACAATGAACTATGGCTACACCTTC; CDR3: CASSQDLTMNYGYTF
D: NA; J: TRBJ2-5; V: TRBV15; size: NA; DNA: TGTGCCACCAGGCCTACAGGGTTGGAGACCCAGTACTTC; CDR3: CATRPTGLETQYF
D: TRBD1; J: TRBJ2-7; V: TRBV13; size: NA; DNA: TGTGCCAGCAGCGGGGGACAGGGAGGCTACGAGCAGTACTTC; CDR3: CASSGGQGGYEQYF
D: TRBD2; J: TRBJ2-3; V: TRBV5-5; size: NA; DNA: TGTGCCAGCACTCCGGGGACTAGCGGGGTGGCTAGCACAGATACGCAGTATTTT; CDR3: CASTPGTSGVASTDTQYF
D: NA; J: TRBJ2-1; V: TRBV15; size: NA; DNA: TGTGCCACCAGCAGAGATCTAGCTAGAACCCACAATGAGCAGTTCTTC; CDR3: CATSRDLARTHNEQFF
D: TRBD2; J: TRBJ2-7; V: TRBV7-2; size: once; DNA: TGTGCCAGCAGCTTCCTAGCGGGGAACTACGAGCAGTACTTC; CDR3: CASSFLAGNYEQYF
D: NA; J: TRBJ2-3; V: TRBV29-1; size: NA; DNA: TGCAGCGTTGAGGCGGGGAGCACAGATACGCAGTATTTT; CDR3: CSVEAGSTDTQYF